The 19 T cell receptor beta chains below all came from one sample that was sequenced in a study of cytomegalovirus exposure and HLA in healthy donors. Sequencing was performed with immunoSEQ multiplex PCR; in TCRdb, only in-frame clones are kept and a portion is missing. This table has around 61,000 clones, more than 80% appearing once. Sequencing was performed on PBMCs. These receptors came from a man younger than 35 in good health and CMV-seronegative.

J is TRBJ1-2 and V is TRBV28; possibly TRBD1 for D (5 bases). This CDR3 has 12 amino acids. With 5 bases removed from V and 3 bases from J, the gap between germline ends came to 7 bases. In germline, CDR1 is MDHEN, CDR2 SYDVKM. CDR3 in DNA: TGTGCCAGCAGTCAGGGTTACTATGGCTACACCTTC. This codes for CASSQGYYGYTF.

This clone was detected a few times. One end of the junction varies from germline; a read error may be responsible. The chain links TRBV28 to TRBJ2-7; 7 positions agree with TRBD1. The CDR3 loop spans 14 amino acids. The germline gives CDR1 MDHEN, CDR2 SYDVKM. CDR3 sequence: CASKLPGQSFEQYF. CDR3 nucleotide sequence: TGTGCCAGCAAACTTCCGGGACAGTCCTTCGAGCAGTACTTC.

The V gene is TRBV14, the J gene TRBJ2-1; TRBD1 aligns across 9 bases. The junction had 8 bases not matched to a gene; V was cut back by 4 bases and J by 7 bases. This CDR3 has 15 amino acids. The germline gives CDR1 SGHDN, CDR2 FVKESK. CDR3 nucleotides: TGTGCCAGCAGCCTAGGACAGGGGAGTAGGAATGAGCAGTTCTTC. It specifies CASSLGQGSRNEQFF.

The CDR3 nucleotides read TGTGCCAGCAGCCAGGACAGGGGTCTCCAAGAGACCCAGTACTTC. Protein sequence: CASSQDRGLQETQYF. V and J are TRBV7-2 and TRBJ2-5; 9 bases map to TRBD1. The CDR3 contains 15 residues. Per the germline V gene, CDR1 is SGHTA and CDR2 is FQGNSA. With 5 bases clipped from V and 1 base from J, the junction kept 5 bases outside the gene matches.

The chain couples TRBV5-1 to TRBJ1-1; D is uncertain. This CDR3 has 15 amino acids. The germline V and J ends were trimmed by 0 bases and 2 bases, with 11 bases remaining between them. The germline gives CDR1 SGHRS, CDR2 YFSETQ. The CDR3 sequence: CASSLGFGDNTEAFF. For the CDR3, the DNA is TGCGCCAGCAGCTTGGGATTCGGGGATAACACTGAAGCTTTCTTT.

V and J are TRBV9 and TRBJ2-7; no reliable D call. CDR3 length: 14 residues. V was clipped by 1 base and J by 1 base, with 9 bases between them. Looked up from germline, CDR1 is SGDLS and CDR2 is YYNGEE. The CDR3 DNA is TGTGCCAGCAGCGTACAAGCGTCTTCCTACGAGCAGTACTTC. Amino acids: CASSVQASSYEQYF.

The V and J genes are TRBV5-1 and TRBJ1-2; 10 bases agree with TRBD1. This CDR3 has 15 amino acids. The V gene end was trimmed by 0 bases and the J gene end by 6 bases; junction bases not matched to a gene: 5. Germline CDR1 SGHRS, CDR2 YFSETQ. CDR3: CASSLDGTGVDGYTF. The CDR3 bases are TGCGCCAGCAGCTTGGATGGGACAGGGGTAGATGGCTACACCTTC.

The chain couples TRBV6-1 to TRBJ2-3, with 8 bases aligning to TRBD2. The CDR3 sequence is 14 residues long. CDR1 is MNHNS, CDR2 SASEGT, per germline. Germline trimming cut 4 bases from V and 3 bases from J; bases unmatched to any gene: 3. CDR3 DNA: TGTGCCAGCAGTGGGACTAGCAAGACAGATACGCAGTATTTT. Residues: CASSGTSKTDTQYF.

This chain connects TRBV9 to TRBJ1-1; 8 bases map to TRBD1. Germline values: CDR1 SGDLS, CDR2 YYNGEE. Trimming removed 3 bases from V and 5 bases from J; junction bases left unmatched: 6. This CDR3 has 14 residues. CDR3 amino acids: CASSAGQGGTEAFF. DNA for the CDR3: TGTGCCAGCAGCGCCGGACAGGGTGGAACTGAAGCTTTCTTT.

V usage is TRBV5-4 and J usage is TRBJ2-3, with 7 positions matching TRBD1. Germline V gives CDR1 SGHNT, CDR2 YYREEE (reference sequence). This CDR3 region has 15 residues. The V segment lost 2 bases and the J segment 5 bases; nucleotides outside the gene matches: 8. Here the CDR3 DNA reads TGTGCCAGCAGCTTTCTTACAGGGGAGAGAGATACGCAGTATTTT. It yields the protein CASSFLTGERDTQYF. Drawing the rest from reference TRBV5-4 and TRBJ2-3, the complete variable domain is ETGVTQSPTHLIKTRGQQVTLRCSSQSGHNTVSWYQQALGQGPQFIFQYYREEENGRGNFPPRFSGLQFPNYSSELNVNALELDDSALYLCASSFLTGERDTQYFGPGTRLTVL.

The chain carries TRBV11-2 and TRBJ2-5; 9 bases match TRBD2. The CDR3 runs to 16 residues. The germline V gene encodes CDR1 SGHAT and CDR2 FQNNGV. The V gene end was trimmed by 0 bases and the J gene end by 0 bases; junction bases not matched to a gene: 2. This CDR3 is CASSLEAGGHQETQYF. In DNA, the CDR3 is TGTGCCAGCAGCTTAGAAGCGGGAGGTCACCAAGAGACCCAGTACTTC. Full variable domain (remainder filled in from reference TRBV11-2 and TRBJ2-5): EAGVAQSPRYKIIEKRQSVAFWCNPISGHATLYWYQQILGQGPKLLIQFQNNGVVDDSQLPKDRFSAERLKGVDSTLKIQPAKLEDSAVYLCASSLEAGGHQETQYFGPGTRLLVL.

The chain joins TRBV15 to TRBJ2-4, with D possibly matching TRBD2 (6 bases). With 8 bases removed from V and 0 bases from J, the gap between germline ends came to 11 bases. Germline-derived CDR1 and CDR2 are LNHNV and YYDKDF (reference sequence). The CDR3 runs 14 residues. CDR3: CATGRILAKNIQYF. The CDR3 nucleotides read TGTGCCACCGGGAGGATTCTAGCCAAAAACATTCAGTACTTC.

The gene calls are TRBV27 and TRBJ2-1; TRBD2 might be the D (6 bases). The CDR3 totals 15 residues. Trimming removed 7 bases at V and 6 bases at J, with 19 bases between. CDR1 MNHEY and CDR2 SMNVEV come from the germline V gene (reference sequence). CDR3 coding DNA: TGTGCCAGCACCTTGACCGGGGGAACCTCCAATGAGCAGTTCTTC. It encodes CASTLTGGTSNEQFF.

The chain carries TRBV19 and TRBJ2-7, with 7 bases matching TRBD1. Germline values: CDR1 LNHDA, CDR2 SQIVND (reference sequence). This CDR3 comprises 14 residues. Trimming cost V 6 bases and J 1 base; bases outside gene matches: 6. CDR3 sequence reads: CASSSRTGSYEQYF. The CDR3 bases are TGTGCCAGTAGCAGCCGGACAGGATCCTACGAGCAGTACTTC.

This chain connects TRBV7-2 to TRBJ2-1; D gene ambiguous. The CDR3 runs to 13 residues. Germline V gene sequence: CDR1 SGHTA, CDR2 FQGNSA. Trimming left V 1 base short and J 12 bases short, with 13 bases between. CDR3 in amino acids: CASSLGAGTTQFF. The CDR3, as DNA: TGTGCCAGCAGCTTAGGGGCAGGAACGACGCAGTTCTTC.

This clone was picked up one time. This rearrangement joins TRBV10-2 to TRBJ1-1, with D unresolved. The V end was cut by 10 bases, the J end by 7 bases, with 19 bases between. Looked up from germline, CDR1 is WSHSY and CDR2 is SAAADI. This CDR3 has 13 residues. The CDR3 is CATLPATGNEAFF. As DNA, the CDR3 is TGCGCCACCCTCCCCGCCACGGGGAATGAAGCTTTCTTT.

J is TRBJ2-5 and V is TRBV9; D call uncertain. The V gene's germline CDR1 is SGDLS and CDR2 YYNGEE. The CDR3 runs 16 residues. V dropped 0 bases and J dropped 4 bases, with 16 bases sitting between them. CDR3 DNA: TGTGCCAGCAGCGTAGGTCTGTCGGCGGCGTCAGAGACCCAGTACTTC. Protein sequence: CASSVGLSAASETQYF.

V is TRBV29-1 and J is TRBJ2-5; no firm D call. Germline assignment: CDR1 SQVTM and CDR2 ANQGSEA. Trimming took off 7 bases at V and 5 bases at J, with 8 bases between the two ends. This CDR3 is built from 10 residues. The CDR3 sequence is CSAQWETQYF. CDR3 sequence (DNA): TGCAGCGCGCAGTGGGAGACCCAGTACTTC.

The V gene is TRBV7-8, the J gene TRBJ2-7, with a possible D match to TRBD2 (6 bases). CDR1 SGHVS and CDR2 FQNEAQ come from the germline V gene. V was pared by 0 bases and J by 2 bases, with 14 bases between. The CDR3 consists of 16 residues. The CDR3 DNA reads as TGTGCCAGCAGCTTAGCGCCGGCGGGGTTGACCTACGAGCAGTACTTC. It encodes CASSLAPAGLTYEQYF.